This is a list of T cell receptor beta chains from one sample in a study of blood T cell repertoires in COVID-19. Sequencing used immunoSEQ multiplex PCR; TCRdb keeps in-frame clones, though not all of them. The sample includes about 71,000 clones, 80% to 90% of them seen just once. The sequencing input was peripheral blood. The origin of the receptors is a man between 45 and 60 years old with active COVID-19. The CDR3 runs from the conserved cysteine through the conserved F or W. A D gene is named only where the DNA matches it firmly. The listing skips clone size in some rows; elsewhere it reads once, few, many or a size class.

J,V,size,D,DNA,CDR3
TRBJ1-1,TRBV5-1,-,TRBD1,TGCGCCAGCCATACAGGGGGCAAGACTGAAGCTTTCTTT,CASHTGGKTEAFF
TRBJ1-5,TRBV5-5,once,TRBD1,TGTGCCAGCAGCTTGTCGGGGACAGGTTTCAATCAGCCCCAGCATTTT,CASSLSGTGFNQPQHF
TRBJ1-1,TRBV7-8,-,-,TGTGCCAGCAGCTTAGGAGCCTCGGGGGGAGACACTGAAGCTTTCTTT,CASSLGASGGDTEAFF
TRBJ2-7,TRBV4-3,-,TRBD1,TGCGCCAGCAGCCAATCTTCCCGGGACAGGGGGCGCGACGAGCAGTACTTC,CASSQSSRDRGRDEQYF
TRBJ2-2,TRBV4-1,-,-,TGCGCCAGCAGCCGAGGAAGCAGTTCGAACACCGGGGAGCTGTTTTTT,CASSRGSSSNTGELFF
TRBJ2-1,TRBV20-1,once,TRBD2,TGCAGTGCTACCTTTAGCGGGGTCAACTTCTTC,CSATFSGVNFF
TRBJ2-7,TRBV15,-,-,TGTGCCACCAGCAGAGGGAGCGCGAGCTCCTACGAGCAGTACTTC,CATSRGSASSYEQYF
TRBJ2-2,TRBV14,-,TRBD2,TGTGCCAGCAACGAACGGGATAGCGGGATTACCGGGGAGCTGTTTTTT,CASNERDSGITGELFF
TRBJ1-2,TRBV7-6,-,TRBD1,TGTGCCAGCAGCCCTGACGACAGGGCCTATGGCTACACCTTC,CASSPDDRAYGYTF
TRBJ2-7,TRBV12-2,-,-,TGTGCAAGTCGCTTAGTTGGAGGTACTAAAACCTACGAGCAGTACTTC,CASRLVGGTKTYEQYF
TRBJ1-4,TRBV2,-,-,TGTGCCAGCAGTGATCCGGGGGGAAAACTGTTTTTT,CASSDPGGKLFF
TRBJ1-4,TRBV5-1,-,-,TGCGCCAGCAAACTTGGTGTGGCGGTTAATGAAAAACTGTTTTTT,CASKLGVAVNEKLFF
TRBJ2-7,TRBV6-5,-,TRBD1,TGTGCCAGCAGTTACACCGGGACAGGTTACGAGCAGTACTTC,CASSYTGTGYEQYF
TRBJ1-2,TRBV7-2,few,-,TGTGCCAGCAGCCAGTATAACTATGGCTACACCTTC,CASSQYNYGYTF
TRBJ1-1,TRBV6-5,-,TRBD1,TGTGCCAGCATCAGGGGGCCTAGAGATGAAGCTTTCTTT,CASIRGPRDEAFF
TRBJ1-2,TRBV30,-,-,TGTGCCTGGAGGACCCCCGGGGTTCGGGGCTACACCTTC,CAWRTPGVRGYTF
TRBJ2-2,TRBV5-1,-,TRBD2,TGCGCCAGCAGCTTGGTGGGACTAGCTGGGGAGCTGTTTTTT,CASSLVGLAGELFF
TRBJ1-4,TRBV12-5,-,TRBD1,TGTGCTAGTGGTTCCGGACAGGGCGAGGAAAAACTGTTTTTT,CASGSGQGEEKLFF
TRBJ2-7,TRBV7-9,-,-,TGTGCCAGCAGCCCAGGGACAGGCGCGGGGGGGCGTAACTCGGAGCAGTACTTC,CASSPGTGAGGRNSEQYF
TRBJ2-5,TRBV18,-,TRBD2,TGTGCCAGCTCACCACGACTAGCGGGGGGTGAAGAGACCCAGTACTTC,CASSPRLAGGEETQYF
TRBJ2-1,TRBV5-6,-,-,TGTGCCAGCAGCCAAGTGGGGGCCGATGAGCAGTTCTTC,CASSQVGADEQFF
TRBJ2-7,TRBV19,-,TRBD1,TGTGCCAGTAGTATGAAGACGACAGGGTTCTCCTACGAGCAGTACTTC,CASSMKTTGFSYEQYF
TRBJ1-6,TRBV4-3,-,-,TGCGCCAGCAGCCAAGCCCGGGGGGGTTCCTATAATTCACCCCTCCACTTT,CASSQARGGSYNSPLHF
TRBJ2-5,TRBV27,-,-,TGTGCCAGCAGGGGAGGAGGTGTGGGGTTACAAGAGACCCAGTACTTC,CASRGGGVGLQETQYF
TRBJ1-5,TRBV11-2,once,-,TGTGCCAGCAGCTTAGCTGGGGCCTTCAATCAGCCCCAGCATTTT,CASSLAGAFNQPQHF
TRBJ2-7,TRBV11-2,-,TRBD1,TGTGCCAGCAGCTTAGCGGGACAGCCTTCCTACGAGCAGTACTTC,CASSLAGQPSYEQYF
TRBJ1-3,TRBV7-2,-,TRBD1,TGTGCCAGCAGCTTAGAGAGGCCAGGGGGCGGTGGAAACACCATATATTTT,CASSLERPGGGGNTIYF
TRBJ1-2,TRBV19,-,TRBD1,TGTGCCAGTAGTATACGGACAGGCTATGGCTACACCTTC,CASSIRTGYGYTF
TRBJ1-5,TRBV5-8,few,-,TGTGCCAGCAGTTGGACAGACAATCAGCCCCAGCATTTT,CASSWTDNQPQHF
TRBJ1-1,TRBV30,-,TRBD1,TGTGCCTGGAGACGACAGGGGGCGACTGAAGCTTTCTTT,CAWRRQGATEAFF
TRBJ2-5,TRBV18,-,-,TGTGCCAGCTCCCAGACAGGCGAGGAGACCCAGTACTTC,CASSQTGEETQYF
TRBJ2-2,TRBV10-3,-,TRBD2,TGTGCCATCAGTGAGGTACCAAGAATGACTAGCGGTGTCACCGGGGAGCTGTTTTTT,CAISEVPRMTSGVTGELFF
TRBJ2-7,TRBV3-1/TRBV3-2,-,TRBD1,TGTGCCAGCCGCTTGACAGGGGGCAAGGACGAGCAGTACTTC,CASRLTGGKDEQYF
TRBJ1-2,TRBV15,once,-,TGTGCCACCAGGCCTACCAGCCATAGGGGCTATGGCTACACCTTC,CATRPTSHRGYGYTF
TRBJ2-7,TRBV6-6,-,-,TGTGCCAGCCGTGCACGGGTTGGACTCTACGAGCAGTACTTC,CASRARVGLYEQYF
TRBJ2-2,TRBV11-2,-,TRBD2,TGTGCCAGCAGCCCCGGGGGGGAGGGGACCGGGGAGCTGTTTTTT,CASSPGGEGTGELFF
TRBJ2-1,TRBV5-8,-,TRBD2,TGTGCCAGCAGCATCATAGCGGGGCGGCGGAATGAGCAGTTCTTC,CASSIIAGRRNEQFF
TRBJ2-2,TRBV12-3/TRBV12-4,few,TRBD2,TGTGCCAGCACGGGAGGGGCGGGCGGGGAGCTGTTTTTT,CASTGGAGGELFF
TRBJ2-2,TRBV7-6,-,-,TGTGCCAGCAGCTTACGTACGAGGACAACGAACACCGGGGAGCTGTTTTTT,CASSLRTRTTNTGELFF
TRBJ1-5,TRBV4-3,-,-,TGCGCCAGCAGCCAAGATAGGGGGAAATATCAGCCCCAGCATTTT,CASSQDRGKYQPQHF
TRBJ2-7,TRBV18,-,TRBD2,TGTGCCAGCCGGACTCCTAGCGGGGACTACGAGCAGTACTTC,CASRTPSGDYEQYF
TRBJ2-6,TRBV2,-,TRBD2,TGTGCCAGCAGGGTTCGCGGGGGCTCTGGGGCCAACGTCCTGACTTTC,CASRVRGGSGANVLTF
TRBJ2-5,TRBV2,once,TRBD2,TGTGCCGGAAGGACTAGCGGGGTACAAGAGACCCAGTACTTC,CAGRTSGVQETQYF
TRBJ1-5,TRBV10-1,-,TRBD1,TGCGCCAGCGGTCCCCGGGACAGGGTCCGCAATCAGCCCCAGCATTTT,CASGPRDRVRNQPQHF
TRBJ1-1,TRBV4-3,-,-,TGCGCCAGCAGTCGGTTCGAAGGGGGTCGTACTGAAGCTTTCTTT,CASSRFEGGRTEAFF
TRBJ2-3,TRBV12-3/TRBV12-4,-,-,TGTGCCAGCAACGGAGGGGGCACAGATACGCAGTATTTT,CASNGGGTDTQYF
TRBJ2-7,TRBV5-4,-,TRBD2,TGTGCCAGCAGCTCCGGGACTAGCGGGGGAGAGCAGTACTTC,CASSSGTSGGEQYF
TRBJ2-1,TRBV7-9,-,TRBD1,TGTGCCAGCAGCCACAACCGGGACAGGGGTTTCAATGAGCAGTTCTTC,CASSHNRDRGFNEQFF
TRBJ2-2,TRBV5-1,few,TRBD2,TGCGCCAGCAGCTCCGGTGCTAGCGGGGGGGCCGGCACCGGGGAGCTGTTTTTT,CASSSGASGGAGTGELFF
TRBJ1-5,TRBV10-3,-,TRBD1,TGTGCCATCAGCCCAGACAGGGGAAGCAATCAGCCCCAGCATTTT,CAISPDRGSNQPQHF
TRBJ2-1,TRBV18,-,-,TGTGCCAGCTCACCAATCAGTAACAATGAGCAGTTCTTC,CASSPISNNEQFF
TRBJ1-2,TRBV4-2,-,TRBD1,TGTGCCAGCAGCCAGGAGGGACAGGGGCGCTACTATGGCTACACCTTC,CASSQEGQGRYYGYTF